The clone carrying this T cell receptor (beta chain) was seen at least ten times. Its antigen is still unknown. This sample stems from a study of T cells after yellow fever vaccination. The study's findings and limits: A small proportion of clonotypes was detected in both the CD4 and CD8 compartments. Post-booster samples contained most primary-vaccination clones (around 96% CD4, around 90% CD8).

5'RACE template switching added a universal primer site and UMIs to TCR cDNA. A single record per CDR3 protein comes from TCRdb applying MiXCR to the 5' RACE reads. The table lists around 320,000 distinct CDR3 sequences, 4% to 5.5% of them singletons. Losses at the gene ends were 3 bases for V and 0 bases for J; bases not matched to a gene: 4. Germline V gene data show CDR1 as DFQATT and CDR2 as SNEGSKA (reference sequence). The CDR3 runs 14 residues. This chain joins TRBV20-1 and TRBJ1-1; 7 positions match TRBD1. The sequences come from PBMCs, collected 15 days after the yellow fever booster vaccination. The clonotype was recovered from a man younger than 35 who received the YFV17D yellow fever vaccine. The CDR3 sequence: CSARIGTVNTEAFF. DNA of the CDR3: TGCAGTGCTAGGATCGGGACAGTGAACACTGAAGCTTTCTTT.